Given below is one T cell receptor beta chain in context. What it binds is not known. Each subset's genomic DNA was shared equally among a number of immunoSEQ plates. Generated by immunoSEQ multiplex PCR, the TCRdb table keeps only in-frame clones and is missing some. The sample holds hundreds of thousands of clones, less than 85% seen once. CDR1 is DFQATT, CDR2 SNEGSKA, per germline (reference sequence). V dropped 7 bases and J dropped 2 bases, with 8 bases sitting between them. This CDR3 is 11 amino acids long. Everyone who donated was a Caucasian adult who lived in Nashville, Tennessee. These data originate in a study of shared clonotypes between healthy human individuals. Overall study: Every donor yielded three CD4 naive, three CD4 memory, two CD8 naive and one CD8 memory plate. Study outcomes and limitations: Larger richness was generally estimated for naive than memory subsets.

This clonotype was obtained from a man between 25 and 39 years old in good health. The gene calls are TRBV20-1 and TRBJ2-5; D is perhaps TRBD1 (6 bases). The source material was memory CD4+ T cells sorted from blood. The subset here: CD45RA-negative fraction. CDR3 sequence: CSVDSQETQYF. CDR3 nucleotides: TGCAGTGTGGACAGTCAAGAGACCCAGTACTTC.